This T cell receptor (beta chain) came from a study of cytomegalovirus exposure and HLA in healthy donors. 60 Vbeta and 13 Jbeta primers were used in PCR. The protocol was immunoSEQ multiplex PCR, while the TCRdb copy is restricted to in-frame clones and leaves out a portion. The sample consists of 150,000 to 200,000 clones, 76% of them appearing once. Germline CDR1 reads SGHKS; CDR2 reads YYEKEE (reference sequence). The CDR3 totals 15 residues. Unmatched junction bases numbered 3, after V lost 2 bases and J lost 0 bases. Sequencing was done on a sample of PBMCs. The sequence came from a male donor in good health and CMV-seronegative. V is TRBV5-5 and J is TRBJ1-2; 8 positions agree with TRBD1. The CDR3 loop is CASSLQGGANYGYTF. The CDR3 DNA sequence: TGTGCCAGCAGCTTACAGGGGGGAGCTAACTATGGCTACACCTTC.